The entry below describes one T cell receptor beta chain. The germline V and J ends were trimmed by 7 bases and 4 bases, with 13 bases remaining between them. Germline lookup yields CDR1 MNHNS and CDR2 SASEGT. The CDR3 has 13 amino acids. These data belong to a study of CD8 T cells in ankylosing spondylitis. Making the TCR beta libraries involved quantitative 5'-RACE with molecular barcodes. TCRdb redid the calling of the 5' RACE reads with MiXCR, one entry per CDR3 protein. Found here are approximately 200,000 distinct CDR3 sequences, around 13% of them singletons; the top ten hold approximately 15%.

The clonotype was recovered from a male donor with ankylosing spondylitis or in good health (not recorded which). J is TRBJ1-2 and V is TRBV6-1; no reliable D call. Sequencing input: blood, either unsorted or a sorted T cell fraction (not recorded which). CDR3 protein: CASIGRVLYGYTF. As DNA, the CDR3 is TGTGCCAGCATAGGAAGGGTTCTCTATGGCTACACCTTC.